One and the same sample provided the 5 T cell receptor beta chains below, sequenced in a study of T cell repertoires in cytomegalovirus infection. These receptors have no identified antigens. TCRdb recomputed calls from the reads with MiXCR, one row per CDR3 protein. Among more than 90,000 distinct CDR3 sequences listed, about 9.5% were seen once. The specimen was PBMCs, sequenced either directly or after in vitro stimulation (not recorded which). These receptors originate from a human donor in good health (CMV status not recorded). Some clones in this sample may be carry-over from other donors' samples.

This clonotype was picked up a small number of times. The chain joins TRBV6-1 to TRBJ2-7; D is possibly TRBD1 (6 bases). This CDR3 region has 11 residues. V lost 6 bases to trimming and J lost 6 bases, with 9 bases between them. Germline CDR1 reads MNHNS; CDR2 reads SASEGT. Written as DNA, the CDR3 is TGTGCCAGCAGAACAGGGCGCGAGCAGTACTTC. Its protein is CASRTGREQYF.

This clonotype has at least ten counts. The DNA of the CDR3 is TGTGCCAGCAGTGGACAGGGAGGGGGTGAAAAACTGTTTTTT. Amino acids: CASSGQGGGEKLFF. The chain combines TRBV12-3 or TRBV12-4 with TRBJ1-4; TRBD1 aligns across 8 bases. With V trimmed by 5 bases and J by 7 bases, 6 bases remained unmatched. The CDR3 runs to 14 residues.

This clonotype was counted many times. This sequence joins TRBV7-2 and TRBJ1-2, with 8 nucleotides matching TRBD1. J lost 8 bases, V lost 5 bases, and 7 bases had no gene match. This CDR3 comprises 13 residues. Germline V CDR1 and CDR2: SGHTA, FQGNSA. The CDR3 region has the DNA TGTGCCAGCAGCGCGGACAGGGCGAGCGGCTACACCTTC. It translates to CASSADRASGYTF.

At least ten counts were recorded for this clonotype. V gene TRBV20-1 combines with J gene TRBJ2-5; D gene unclear. V lost 2 bases and J 5 bases, leaving 9 bases between the germline ends. CDR3 length equals 12 residues. Germline CDR1 and CDR2: DFQATT and SNEGSKA (reference sequence). The CDR3 DNA reads as TGCAGTGCTAGACGTTCGGCGGAGACCCAGTACTTC. Translated: CSARRSAETQYF.

The chain couples TRBV12-3 or TRBV12-4 to TRBJ2-1; unclear D gene. The CDR3 totals 13 residues. V lost 2 bases, J lost 9 bases, and 11 bases lay in between. The DNA for the CDR3 is TGTGCCAGCAGTTTATCTATCTCAAGTGAGCAGTTCTTC. Translating gives CASSLSISSEQFF.